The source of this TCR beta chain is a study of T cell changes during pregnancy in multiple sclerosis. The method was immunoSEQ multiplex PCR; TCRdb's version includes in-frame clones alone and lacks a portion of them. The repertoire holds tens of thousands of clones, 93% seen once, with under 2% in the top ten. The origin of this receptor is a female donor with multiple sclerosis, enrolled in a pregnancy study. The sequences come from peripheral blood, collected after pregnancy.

CDR3 sequence reads: CATSVRQGATYNEQFF. CDR3 coding DNA: TGTGCCACCAGCGTACGACAGGGGGCGACCTACAATGAGCAGTTCTTC. This chain uses TRBV15 with TRBJ2-1, with 10 bases identical to TRBD1. Germline CDR1 reads LNHNV; CDR2 reads YYDKDF (reference sequence). The CDR3 has 16 residues. With V trimmed by 5 bases and J by 2 bases, 6 bases remained unmatched. Based on the CDR3 plus reference TRBV15 and TRBJ2-1, the full variable domain is DAMVIQNPRYQVTQFGKPVTLSCSQTLNHNVMYWYQQKSSQAPKLLFHYYDKDFNNEADTPDNFQSRRPNTSFCFLDIRSPGLGDTAMYLCATSVRQGATYNEQFFGPGTRLTVL.